Each of the 22 T cell receptor beta chains below was sequenced from the same sample in a study of blood T cell repertoires in COVID-19. Here immunoSEQ multiplex PCR was the method, and the copy in TCRdb shows in-frame clones only, minus some. The data show about 480,000 clones, 70% to 90% seen once. Sequencing was performed on PBMCs or T cells enriched from blood (not recorded which). The receptors originated from a woman aged 60-70 years who had recovered from COVID-19.

This chain joins TRBV2 and TRBJ2-2; D might be TRBD1 (6 bases). Germline V gene data show CDR1 as SNHLY and CDR2 as FYNNEI. The CDR3 loop spans 16 amino acids. Deletions cut 11 bases from V and 3 bases from J, with 22 bases between. In DNA, the CDR3 is TGTGCCGGGACCGGGACAATCCATTTCGACACCGGGGAGCTGTTTTTT. Translating it yields CAGTGTIHFDTGELFF.

The rearrangement links TRBV6-5 to TRBJ1-4; D is possibly TRBD1 (5 bases). The CDR3 consists of 13 residues. The ends were cut back, 7 bases at V and 10 bases at J, with 16 bases in the middle. Germline V CDR1 and CDR2: MNHEY, SVGAGI. This CDR3 is CASTFGGGAKLFF. The DNA for the CDR3 is TGTGCCAGCACCTTCGGGGGGGGTGCAAAACTGTTTTTT.

The V and J genes are TRBV10-2 and TRBJ2-1, with unresolved D. The V gene's germline CDR1 is WSHSY and CDR2 SAAADI. The CDR3 is 13 residues long. V lost 0 bases and J 10 bases, leaving 10 bases between the germline ends. This CDR3 is CASSESTAAEQFF. Here the CDR3 DNA reads TGCGCCAGCAGTGAGTCGACTGCTGCAGAGCAGTTCTTC.

This rearrangement joins TRBV19 to TRBJ1-5; D gene unclear. The CDR3 consists of 9 residues. The V gene's germline CDR1 is LNHDA and CDR2 SQIVND (reference sequence). V shed 6 bases and J shed 13 bases, with 7 bases lying between them. The CDR3 loop reads CASSILQHF. As DNA, the CDR3 is TGTGCCAGTAGCATCCTACAGCATTTT.

The chain links TRBV2 to TRBJ1-3; TRBD1 is a possible D gene (5 bases). This CDR3 region has 16 residues. V dropped 4 bases and J dropped 4 bases, with 17 bases sitting between them. Germline V gives CDR1 SNHLY, CDR2 FYNNEI. The CDR3 sequence: CASSVSRQGAGNTIYF. CDR3 coding DNA: TGTGCCAGCAGTGTGTCAAGGCAGGGTGCCGGAAACACCATATATTTT.

This rearrangement joins TRBV12-3 or TRBV12-4 to TRBJ1-1; D may be TRBD1 (5 bases). Trimming left V 3 bases short and J 4 bases short, with 9 bases between. There are 13 residues in the CDR3. Here the CDR3 reads CASSFFQGTEAFF. In nucleotides, the CDR3 is TGTGCCAGCAGTTTTTTCCAGGGCACTGAAGCTTTCTTT.

This CDR3 is CASSLDGGQGEGQPQHF. CDR3 bases: TGCGCCAGCAGCCTTGACGGAGGACAGGGGGAGGGTCAGCCCCAGCATTTT. The chain employs TRBV5-1 and TRBJ1-5, with TRBD1 matching over 10 bases. Unmatched junction bases numbered 13, after V lost 4 bases and J lost 6 bases. The CDR3 has 17 amino acids. CDR1 and CDR2 from the germline V gene are SGHRS and YFSETQ.

This rearrangement joins TRBV16 to TRBJ1-1, with D possibly TRBD1 on 5 matching bases. V was clipped by 5 bases and J by 5 bases, with 9 bases between them. There are 12 residues in the CDR3. Germline V gene data show CDR1 as KGHSY and CDR2 as FQNENV. DNA for the CDR3: TGTGCCAGCAGCTCAACAGGTACTGAAGCTTTCTTT. Translated, it gives CASSSTGTEAFF.

V and J are TRBV10-3 and TRBJ1-6, with a tentative D call TRBD1 (6 bases). The germline V gene encodes CDR1 ENHRY and CDR2 SYGVKD. V was trimmed by 6 bases and J by 7 bases, leaving 7 bases between them. The CDR3 spans 12 residues. The CDR3 nucleotides read TGTGCCATCAGACAGGGAAATTCACCCCTCCACTTT. As protein: CAIRQGNSPLHF.

This clone was recorded only once. The chain recombines TRBV6-6 with TRBJ2-6; D is unclear. CDR1 and CDR2 from the germline V gene are MNHNY and SVGAGI (reference sequence). The ends were cut back, 6 bases at V and 4 bases at J, with 10 bases in the middle. This CDR3 has 14 amino acids. For the CDR3, the DNA is TGTGCCAGCAGGACGCTACAGGGGGCCAACGTCCTGACTTTC. This translates into CASRTLQGANVLTF.

The CDR3 sequence is CASSEHFSGNTIYF. CDR3 nucleotides: TGCGCCAGCAGTGAGCACTTCTCTGGAAACACCATATATTTT. This chain links TRBV10-1 with TRBJ1-3; D not certain. The ends were cut back, 2 bases at V and 0 bases at J, with 5 bases in the middle. This CDR3 has 14 amino acids. CDR1 and CDR2 (germline): WNHNN, SYGVQD (reference sequence).

J is TRBJ2-1 and V is TRBV5-1, with TRBD2 matching 9 bases. The CDR3 extends over 16 amino acids. Unmatched junction bases numbered 6, after V lost 1 base and J lost 4 bases. Germline V gene sequence: CDR1 SGHRS, CDR2 YFSETQ. The CDR3 loop is CASSLFGGGDYNEQFF. In nucleotides, the CDR3 is TGCGCCAGCAGCTTGTTTGGCGGGGGGGATTACAATGAGCAGTTCTTC.

V usage is TRBV28 and J usage is TRBJ2-3, with TRBD1 matching 7 bases. CDR3 size: 15 residues. V trimming: 6 bases; J trimming: 2 bases; junction bases outside the gene matches: 8. Per germline, CDR1 MDHEN and CDR2 SYDVKM. CDR3 bases: TGTGCCAGCAGACAGGGACAGTTAAACACAGATACGCAGTATTTT. Protein product: CASRQGQLNTDTQYF.

The chain is built from TRBV9 and TRBJ1-4, with 11 bases matching TRBD1. V gave up 7 bases and J gave up 8 bases; unmatched junction bases: 7. The germline gives CDR1 SGDLS, CDR2 YYNGEE. The CDR3 consists of 14 residues. The CDR3 spells CASGRTGGGEKLFF. The CDR3 nucleotides are TGTGCCAGCGGACGGACAGGGGGCGGCGAAAAACTGTTTTTT.

This clone was detected only once. The chain carries TRBV5-1 and TRBJ1-4, with a weak D call TRBD1 (6 bases). CDR1 is SGHRS, CDR2 YFSETQ, per germline. Trimming stripped 1 base from V and 6 bases from J, with 13 bases between. This CDR3 spans 15 amino acids. CDR3 residues: CASSLSTGSYEKLFF. The CDR3 nucleotides are TGCGCCAGCAGCTTGTCTACAGGGTCCTATGAAAAACTGTTTTTT.

This clone was seen once. The rearrangement joins TRBV2 to TRBJ1-1, with D perhaps TRBD1 (6 bases). The V end lost 3 bases, the J end lost 4 bases, and 12 bases lay between the germline ends. Germline-derived CDR1 and CDR2 are SNHLY and FYNNEI. The CDR3 has 14 amino acids. This CDR3 reads CASSERGGTTEAFF. The CDR3, as DNA: TGTGCCAGCAGTGAGAGGGGGGGCACCACTGAAGCTTTCTTT.

J is TRBJ2-1 and V is TRBV6-5, with 12 bases lining up with TRBD2. The CDR3 spans 15 residues. V dropped 6 bases and J dropped 4; count of bases not matched to a gene: 4. The germline V gene encodes CDR1 MNHEY and CDR2 SVGAGI. In DNA form, the CDR3 reads TGTGCCAGCAGCACAACTAGCGGGGGGTACAATGAGCAGTTCTTC. Translation gives CASSTTSGGYNEQFF.

The chain joins TRBV12-5 to TRBJ2-3; D may be TRBD2 (6 bases). V dropped 5 bases and J dropped 4 bases, with 16 bases sitting between them. CDR1 and CDR2 from the germline V gene are LGHNT and FRNRAP. The CDR3 extends over 15 amino acids. The CDR3 DNA reads TGTGCTAGTGGTCTGGGACTTCCCCATCCAGATACGCAGTATTTT. It specifies CASGLGLPHPDTQYF.

V gene TRBV27 combines with J gene TRBJ1-1; D remains ambiguous. Germline CDR1 is MNHEY and CDR2 is SMNVEV (reference sequence). V dropped 7 bases and J dropped 1 base, with 10 bases sitting between them. This CDR3 is built from 13 residues. Here the CDR3 reads CASKMAQNTEAFF. The CDR3 nucleotides are TGTGCCAGCAAGATGGCACAGAACACTGAAGCTTTCTTT.

This clone turned up a few times. The V gene is TRBV7-9, the J gene TRBJ1-2; D may be TRBD1 (5 bases). Germline lookup yields CDR1 SEHNR and CDR2 FQNEAQ (reference sequence). This CDR3 has 13 residues. Trimming pared 6 bases from V and 5 bases from J, leaving 13 bases between. The CDR3 loop is CASRADTFYGYTF. The DNA for the CDR3 is TGTGCCAGCAGGGCGGACACATTTTATGGCTACACCTTC.

The J gene is TRBJ2-5, the V gene TRBV5-4; 13 nucleotides agree with TRBD2. This CDR3 comprises 17 residues. The germline V gene encodes CDR1 SGHNT and CDR2 YYREEE (reference sequence). Losses at the gene ends were 3 bases for V and 5 bases for J; bases not matched to a gene: 10. CDR3 residues: CASSSETSGGPDETQYF. CDR3 DNA: TGTGCCAGCAGCTCGGAGACTAGCGGGGGGCCAGATGAGACCCAGTACTTC.

The rearrangement links TRBV18 to TRBJ1-2; 8 bases are a match to TRBD1. The V and J ends lost 1 base and 5 bases, in that order; junction bases with no gene match: 6. The germline CDR1 and CDR2 sequences are KGHSH and LQKENI. The CDR3 extends over 15 amino acids. CDR3 nucleotides: TGTGCCAGCTCACCACTTCCGACAGGGGAATATGGCTACACCTTC. It codes for CASSPLPTGEYGYTF.